One and the same sample provided the 10 T cell receptor beta chains below, sequenced in a study of PD-L1 blockade in urothelial cancer. Repertoires were generated with immunoSEQ multiplex PCR, while TCRdb's copy carries only in-frame clones and drops some. The profile covers roughly 87,000 clones, with roughly 90% appearing a single time and 0.97% taken by the ten largest. The time point: pretreatment peripheral blood. The sequences come from PBMCs, collected around atezolizumab (anti-PD-L1) treatment. The receptors shown here come from a woman aged 80 or older with urothelial cancer.

The chain is built from TRBV5-1 and TRBJ2-7, with TRBD1 matching over 7 bases. Germline V gives CDR1 SGHRS, CDR2 YFSETQ. V shed 4 bases, J shed 2 bases, and the junction held 6 bases outside the gene matches. The CDR3 totals 14 residues. DNA for the CDR3: TGCGCCAGCAGCGCCCGACAGGGAACCTACGAGCAGTACTTC. This gives the protein CASSARQGTYEQYF. Full variable domain (rest looked up from reference TRBV5-1 and TRBJ2-7): KAGVTQTPRYLIKTRGQQVTLSCSPISGHRSVSWYQQTPGQGLQFLFEYFSETQRNKGNFPGRFSGRQFSNSRSEMNVSTLELGDSALYLCASSARQGTYEQYFGPGTRLTVT.

The V call is TRBV19, the J call TRBJ2-5; D may be TRBD1 (6 bases). The germline CDR1 and CDR2 sequences are LNHDA and SQIVND (reference sequence). V gave up 1 base and J gave up 2 bases, with 11 bases separating them. The CDR3 contains 15 residues. This CDR3 is CASSIGGGTQETQYF. As DNA, the CDR3 is TGTGCCAGTAGTATAGGAGGGGGTACTCAAGAGACCCAGTACTTC.

This sequence joins TRBV5-1 and TRBJ1-1; 9 nucleotides align to TRBD1. The CDR3 is 16 residues long. Trimming at V came to 3 bases and at J to 1 base, leaving 7 bases not matched to a gene. Germline loops: CDR1 SGHRS, CDR2 YFSETQ. CDR3 amino acids: CASSSSGTGRNTEAFF. CDR3 DNA sequence: TGCGCCAGCAGCTCCTCCGGGACAGGGAGGAACACTGAAGCTTTCTTT. Filled out from reference TRBV5-1 and TRBJ1-1, the complete variable domain reads KAGVTQTPRYLIKTRGQQVTLSCSPISGHRSVSWYQQTPGQGLQFLFEYFSETQRNKGNFPGRFSGRQFSNSRSEMNVSTLELGDSALYLCASSSSGTGRNTEAFFGQGTRLTVV.

The chain uses TRBV11-2 and TRBJ2-7; the D is unclear. Germline V CDR1 and CDR2: SGHAT, FQNNGV. The V end lost 5 bases, the J end lost 3 bases, and 11 bases lay between the germline ends. This CDR3 is built from 13 residues. DNA for the CDR3: TGTGCCAGCAGCCTAACGACTTACTACGAGCAGTACTTC. This translates into CASSLTTYYEQYF.

The V call is TRBV6-6, the J call TRBJ2-1, with no clear D. Germline V gives CDR1 MNHNY, CDR2 SVGAGI (reference sequence). V lost 5 bases and J 6 bases, leaving 5 bases between the germline ends. The CDR3 totals 11 residues. The CDR3 coding sequence is TGTGCCAGCAGTCCCCGCAATGAGCAGTTCTTC. It is translated as CASSPRNEQFF.

The V and J genes are TRBV5-1 and TRBJ2-3, with 7 nucleotides matching TRBD1. Germline loops: CDR1 SGHRS, CDR2 YFSETQ. Unmatched junction bases numbered 5, after V lost 3 bases and J lost 4 bases. The CDR3 length is 14 residues. The chain's CDR3 is CASSWKQGSDTQYF. The CDR3 DNA sequence: TGCGCCAGCAGCTGGAAACAGGGGTCAGATACGCAGTATTTT.

CDR3 amino acids: CASSPYSGYEQYF. As DNA, the CDR3 is TGTGCCAGCAGCCCGTATAGCGGGTACGAGCAGTACTTC. V gene TRBV7-7 combines with J gene TRBJ2-7; TRBD2 matches at 7 bases. From germline, CDR1 is SSHAT and CDR2 FNYEAQ (reference sequence). J was trimmed by 4 bases and V by 5 bases; bases with no gene match: 5. The length of the CDR3 is 13 residues.

The J gene is TRBJ2-7, the V gene TRBV7-9; TRBD1 matches at 8 bases. Germline CDR1 is SEHNR and CDR2 is FQNEAQ (reference sequence). The junction had 8 bases not matched to a gene; V was cut back by 5 bases and J by 5 bases. The CDR3 consists of 14 residues. The CDR3 sequence is CASSLSGGLDEQYF. CDR3 DNA sequence: TGTGCCAGCAGCCTCTCAGGGGGCCTGGACGAGCAGTACTTC. Based on the CDR3 plus reference TRBV7-9 and TRBJ2-7, the full variable domain is DTGVSQNPRHKITKRGQNVTFRCDPISEHNRLYWYRQTLGQGPEFLTYFQNEAQLEKSRLLSDRFSAERPKGSFSTLEIQRTEQGDSAMYLCASSLSGGLDEQYFGPGTRLTVT.

This chain uses TRBV12-5 with TRBJ2-3; TRBD1 agrees at 9 bases. This CDR3 comprises 15 residues. Germline V gives CDR1 LGHNT, CDR2 FRNRAP. The V gene end was trimmed by 3 bases and the J gene end by 1 base; junction bases not matched to a gene: 2. CDR3 sequence: CASGLGQGRTDTQYF. CDR3 bases: TGTGCTAGTGGTTTAGGACAGGGGCGCACAGATACGCAGTATTTT.

V gene TRBV2 combines with J gene TRBJ2-1; 7 nucleotides match TRBD2. J gave up 2 bases and V 2 bases, and 6 bases lay outside the gene matches. The CDR3 extends over 16 amino acids. Germline lookup yields CDR1 SNHLY and CDR2 FYNNEI. The CDR3 loop is CASSEWAGATYNEQFF. CDR3 bases: TGTGCCAGCAGTGAATGGGCGGGAGCAACCTACAATGAGCAGTTCTTC.